Following are 10 T cell receptor beta chains from one sample sequenced in a study of cytomegalovirus exposure and HLA in healthy donors. PCR primers comprised 60 Vbeta and 13 Jbeta primers. Some clones are missing from TCRdb's copy, which holds only in-frame ones; the method was immunoSEQ multiplex PCR. The repertoire table contains approximately 100,000 clones. The sequenced sample consisted of PBMCs. The receptors shown here come from a man aged 50 or older in good health and CMV-seronegative.

The chain employs TRBV4-3 and TRBJ1-2; 9 bases are shared with TRBD1. Trimming removed 2 bases from V and 4 bases from J; junction bases left unmatched: 5. Germline V CDR1 and CDR2: LGHNA, YSLEER. The CDR3 is 15 residues long. The chain's CDR3 is CASSQNTGGSYGYTF. CDR3 in DNA: TGCGCCAGCAGCCAAAACACAGGGGGCAGCTATGGCTACACCTTC.

This chain connects TRBV29-1 to TRBJ2-3, with TRBD1 matching 9 bases. The germline CDR1 and CDR2 sequences are SQVTM and ANQGSEA. Unmatched junction bases numbered 5, after V lost 7 bases and J lost 3 bases. This CDR3 spans 13 amino acids. The CDR3 loop is CSGGTGNTDTQYF. CDR3 nucleotides: TGCAGCGGTGGGACAGGGAATACAGATACGCAGTATTTT.

This sequence joins TRBV11-2 and TRBJ1-3, with 9 bases lining up with TRBD1. In germline, CDR1 is SGHAT, CDR2 FQNNGV. V lost 5 bases and J lost 2; bases outside the gene matches: 4. This CDR3 spans 15 amino acids. CDR3: CASSPGTGTGNTIYF. CDR3 bases: TGTGCCAGCAGCCCTGGGACAGGGACTGGAAACACCATATATTTT.

This chain connects TRBV29-1 to TRBJ1-5; tentatively, D is TRBD1 (6 bases). CDR3 size: 14 residues. V gave up 6 bases and J gave up 6 bases, with 18 bases separating them. Germline V gene data show CDR1 as SQVTM and CDR2 as ANQGSEA. As DNA, the CDR3 is TGCAGCGTCTGTAAAACAGGGTCAGGTCAGCCCCAGCATTTT. Translation: CSVCKTGSGQPQHF.

V gene TRBV6-6 combines with J gene TRBJ1-5, with TRBD1 identical over 9 bases. From germline, CDR1 is MNHNY and CDR2 SVGAGI (reference sequence). The trim removed 5 bases at V and 6 bases at J, leaving 8 bases unmatched. The CDR3 loop spans 15 amino acids. CDR3 nucleotide sequence: TGTGCCAGCAGTGCCGGACAGGGGTTGAGTCAGCCCCAGCATTTT. Encoded protein: CASSAGQGLSQPQHF.

V usage is TRBV4-3 and J usage is TRBJ2-3, with D perhaps TRBD2 (6 bases). The CDR3 runs 15 residues. CDR1 LGHNA and CDR2 YSLEER come from the germline V gene. Trimming shortened V by 0 bases and J by 4 bases, and 11 bases separated the two germline ends. This CDR3 reads CASSQEWGGADTQYF. Here the CDR3 DNA reads TGCGCCAGCAGCCAAGAATGGGGAGGTGCAGATACGCAGTATTTT.

The rearrangement links TRBV11-2 to TRBJ2-7, with D perhaps matching TRBD2 (5 bases). The germline V gene has CDR1 SGHAT and CDR2 FQNNGV. The CDR3 sequence is 14 residues long. V dropped 2 bases and J dropped 3 bases, with 11 bases sitting between them. Here the CDR3 reads CASSLSTDYYEQYF. DNA for the CDR3: TGTGCCAGCAGCTTAAGTACAGACTACTACGAGCAGTACTTC.

The gene calls are TRBV7-2 and TRBJ2-2; 8 nucleotides align to TRBD1. V gave up 5 bases and J gave up 4 bases; unmatched junction bases: 9. The CDR3 consists of 16 residues. Germline loops: CDR1 SGHTA, CDR2 FQGNSA. The CDR3 nucleotides are TGTGCCAGCAGCCCCCGGACAGGGCTAGTCACCGGGGAGCTGTTTTTT. This gives the protein CASSPRTGLVTGELFF.

The chain employs TRBV9 and TRBJ1-1; D gene uncertain. Trimming took 4 bases from V and 4 from J, leaving 14 bases between them. The CDR3 runs 14 residues. Germline V gives CDR1 SGDLS, CDR2 YYNGEE. CDR3 nucleotides: TGTGCCAGCAGCTCCAGAGAAAGGAGCACTGAAGCTTTCTTT. Residues: CASSSRERSTEAFF. The variable domain in full, with the rest retrieved from reference TRBV9 and TRBJ1-1, is DSGVTQTPKHLITATGQRVTLRCSPRSGDLSVYWYQQSLDQGLQFLIQYYNGEERAKGNILERFSAQQFPDLHSELNLSSLELGDSALYFCASSSRERSTEAFFGQGTRLTVV.

CDR3 loop: CASSRDRGEPNTEAFF. As DNA, the CDR3 is TGTGCCAGCTCCCGGGACAGGGGCGAACCGAACACTGAAGCTTTCTTT. The V call is TRBV18, the J call TRBJ1-1; 10 bases line up with TRBD1. V lost 6 bases, J lost 1 base, and 8 bases stayed unmatched. The CDR3 totals 16 residues. Germline V lookup: CDR1 KGHSH, CDR2 LQKENI.